Below, 12 T cell receptor beta chains from the same sample are listed, as sequenced in a study of blood T cell repertoires in COVID-19. Sequencing was performed with immunoSEQ multiplex PCR; in TCRdb, only in-frame clones are kept and a portion is missing. The repertoire holds a few hundred thousand clones, with around nine tenths as singletons. The sequencing sample was made of peripheral blood. The receptors were sampled from a woman aged 65 to 85 with active or convalescent COVID-19.

The chain uses TRBV6-1 and TRBJ1-3; D unresolved. The V gene's germline CDR1 is MNHNS and CDR2 SASEGT. This CDR3 comprises 15 residues. Trimming shortened V by 3 bases and J by 3 bases, and 12 bases separated the two germline ends. The CDR3 loop is CASSDPGLYGNTIYF. CDR3 DNA: TGTGCCAGCAGTGACCCGGGTCTTTATGGAAACACCATATATTTT.

There are many counts of this clone. Here the CDR3 reads CASDSGPLFGAEAFF. In nucleotides, the CDR3 is TGTGCCAGTGATTCCGGGCCCCTCTTCGGGGCTGAAGCTTTCTTT. V and J are TRBV19 and TRBJ1-1, with no clear D. V lost 8 bases, J lost 6 bases, and 22 bases lay in between. The CDR3 runs to 15 residues. The germline gives CDR1 LNHDA, CDR2 SQIVND (reference sequence).

The J gene is TRBJ1-6, the V gene TRBV11-2; no reliable D call. Germline values: CDR1 SGHAT, CDR2 FQNNGV. The CDR3 is made up of 12 amino acids. The V end was cut by 1 base, the J end by 8 bases, with 3 bases between. CDR3 sequence (DNA): TGTGCCAGCAGCTTAGGAGATTCACCCCTCCACTTT. This encodes CASSLGDSPLHF.

The chain joins TRBV2 to TRBJ1-2; 7 bases align to TRBD1. CDR3 length equals 14 residues. The ends lost 1 base at V and 4 bases at J; junction bases unmatched: 3. Germline CDR1 reads SNHLY; CDR2 reads FYNNEI. The CDR3 reads CASSEEQGFYGYTF. The CDR3 nucleotides are TGTGCCAGCAGTGAAGAACAGGGGTTCTATGGCTACACCTTC.

This chain connects TRBV11-2 to TRBJ1-6, with 8 bases matching TRBD1. The CDR3 runs to 15 residues. V dropped 5 bases and J dropped 9; count of bases not matched to a gene: 9. CDR1 is SGHAT, CDR2 FQNNGV, per germline. The CDR3 loop is CASSILDRGGSPLHF. The CDR3, as DNA: TGTGCCAGCAGCATCCTCGACAGGGGCGGTTCACCCCTCCACTTT.

This chain uses TRBV28 with TRBJ1-3; maybe TRBD1 (5 bases). Germline V lookup: CDR1 MDHEN, CDR2 SYDVKM. V was trimmed by 2 bases and J by 4 bases, leaving 15 bases between them. This CDR3 contains 16 residues. The DNA for the CDR3 is TGTGCCAGCAGTTTAGACCCGGGCAGGGCGGGAAACACCATATATTTT. The encoded protein is CASSLDPGRAGNTIYF. Full variable domain (missing parts from reference TRBV28 and TRBJ1-3): DVKVTQSSRYLVKRTGEKVFLECVQDMDHENMFWYRQDPGLGLRLIYFSYDVKMKEKGDIPEGYSVSREKKERFSLILESASTNQTSMYLCASSLDPGRAGNTIYFGEGSWLTVV.

CDR3 coding DNA: TGTGCCAGCAGCACGGATCCGGGACAGACAGAGACCCAGTACTTC. Translated, it gives CASSTDPGQTETQYF. This sequence joins TRBV5-4 and TRBJ2-5; TRBD1 aligns across 7 bases. Germline V CDR1 and CDR2: SGHNT, YYREEE (reference sequence). The CDR3 covers 15 residues. V was clipped by 4 bases and J by 4 bases; unmatched bases: 10.

The chain has TRBV4-3 and TRBJ1-4; 7 positions match TRBD1. Germline trimming cut 0 bases from V and 5 bases from J; bases unmatched to any gene: 6. The CDR3 contains 16 residues. The germline CDR1 and CDR2 sequences are LGHNA and YSLEER. This CDR3 reads CASSQDGGTANEKLFF. The CDR3 nucleotides read TGCGCCAGCAGCCAAGATGGGGGGACAGCGAATGAAAAACTGTTTTTT.

The chain combines TRBV10-3 with TRBJ2-5; 10 positions match TRBD2. J lost 3 bases, V lost 8 bases, and 12 bases had no gene match. The CDR3 is 16 amino acids. The germline gives CDR1 ENHRY, CDR2 SYGVKD. The CDR3 DNA reads TGTGCCATCGGAGGGGCTAGCGGGGGATACAAAGAGACCCAGTACTTC. Its protein product is CAIGGASGGYKETQYF.

This clone was picked up a small number of times. The gene calls are TRBV7-2 and TRBJ2-1; a weak D match, TRBD2 (6 bases). This CDR3 region has 14 residues. CDR1 and CDR2 from the germline V gene are SGHTA and FQGNSA. V was pared by 2 bases and J by 7 bases, with 12 bases between. The CDR3 DNA reads TGTGCCAGCAGCTTAATGATAGCGGTAAATGAGCAGTTCTTC. It codes for CASSLMIAVNEQFF.

The rearrangement joins TRBV12-5 to TRBJ2-5; 8 bases are a match to TRBD2. CDR3 length: 13 amino acids. Germline V CDR1 and CDR2: LGHNT, FRNRAP. J gave up 7 bases and V 5 bases, and 6 bases lay outside the gene matches. For the CDR3, the DNA is TGTGCTAGTGGTCCCAGCGGGGGAGGGACCCAGTACTTC. Translated: CASGPSGGGTQYF.

The CDR3 nucleotides are TGTGCCAGCAGCCAAGCCGGTGACAGCCGACCCAAGTGGGGAGCTTTCTTT. Its protein is CASSQAGDSRPKWGAFF. The chain couples TRBV3-1 (or the pseudogene TRBV3-2) to TRBJ1-1; D is possibly TRBD1 (5 bases). The CDR3 spans 17 residues. Deletions cut 1 base from V and 10 bases from J, with 25 bases between. Germline V gene data show CDR1 as LGHDT and CDR2 as YNNKEL (reference sequence).